Following are 30 T cell receptor beta chains from one sample sequenced in a study of T cells in Graves' hyperthyroidism and ophthalmopathy. From RNA transcripts, TCR beta CDR3 regions were amplified. TCR CDR3 regions were first amplified by RT-PCR with HTBI primers. TCRdb passed the multiplex PCR reads through MiXCR, listing each CDR3 protein once. The sample records about 570,000 distinct CDR3 sequences, 46% being singletons. Source material: peripheral blood or thyroid tissue (not recorded which). The source of these receptors is an adult woman with Graves' disease, either hyperthyroidism or ophthalmopathy (not recorded which).

About this clonotype: A much larger clonotype is one base distant, so this may be a read error. The chain employs TRBV7-9 and TRBJ1-4; D is unresolved. V was pared by 5 bases and J by 5 bases, with 18 bases between. The CDR3 runs 16 residues. Per the germline V gene, CDR1 is SEHNR and CDR2 is FQNEAQ (reference sequence). CDR3 DNA: TGTGCCAGCAGCCCAGGAGATCGAGGAACCAATGAAAAACTGTTTTTT. Its protein is CASSPGDRGTNEKLFF.

This clonotype has only a few counts. Mismatch with germline at one junction end may stem from a read error. The chain employs TRBV7-9 and TRBJ1-2; D possibly corresponds to TRBD1 (6 bases). The length of the CDR3 is 16 residues. CDR1 SEHNR and CDR2 FQNEAQ come from the germline V gene (reference sequence). The CDR3 region has the DNA TGCGCCAGCAGCCAGGCCTTCAGACAGGCACCCTATGGCTACACCTTC. Translating it yields CASSQAFRQAPYGYTF.

J is TRBJ2-7 and V is TRBV30, with 7 bases identical to TRBD1. V gave up 0 bases and J gave up 3 bases; unmatched junction bases: 11. This CDR3 spans 16 amino acids. Per germline, CDR1 GTSNPN and CDR2 SVGIG (reference sequence). In nucleotides, the CDR3 is TGTGCCTGGAGTGTCGTAGGGGGCCATACCTTCTACGAGCAGTACTTC. Its translation is CAWSVVGGHTFYEQYF.

The V gene is TRBV9, the J gene TRBJ1-5, with TRBD1 identical over 9 bases. This CDR3 contains 16 residues. Germline-derived CDR1 and CDR2 are SGDLS and YYNGEE. V trimming: 3 bases; J trimming: 3 bases; junction bases outside the gene matches: 7. CDR3 sequence (DNA): TGTGCCAGCAGCGGATCCCGGGACAGGGACAATCAGCCCCAGCATTTT. This translates into CASSGSRDRDNQPQHF. Full variable domain (remainder filled in from reference TRBV9 and TRBJ1-5): DSGVTQTPKHLITATGQRVTLRCSPRSGDLSVYWYQQSLDQGLQFLIQYYNGEERAKGNILERFSAQQFPDLHSELNLSSLELGDSALYFCASSGSRDRDNQPQHFGDGTRLSIL.

The CDR3 reads CSVVAAEAFF. DNA of the CDR3: TGCAGCGTTGTGGCCGCTGAAGCTTTCTTT. J is TRBJ1-1 and V is TRBV29-1; D remains ambiguous. This CDR3 region has 10 residues. From germline, CDR1 is SQVTM and CDR2 ANQGSEA. The ends were cut back, 4 bases at V and 6 bases at J, with 6 bases in the middle.

The rearrangement links TRBV6-6 to TRBJ1-3; D gene uncertain. CDR3 length: 13 amino acids. Germline V gives CDR1 MNHNY, CDR2 SVGAGI (reference sequence). Trimming removed 0 bases from V and 2 bases from J, with 2 bases in between. DNA of the CDR3: TGTGCCAGCAGTTACTCCACTGGAAACACCATATATTTT. It encodes CASSYSTGNTIYF.

This clonotype came up many times. The chain combines TRBV7-3 with TRBJ1-1, with D hard to call. Germline-derived CDR1 and CDR2 are SGHTA and FQGTGA. This CDR3 is built from 14 residues. Trimming pared 5 bases from V and 7 bases from J, leaving 17 bases between. CDR3 DNA: TGTGCCAGCAGCCCCAACAGAGATAGCCTTGAAGCTTTCTTT. Its protein product is CASSPNRDSLEAFF.

This clonotype occurred many times. This chain joins TRBV4-1 and TRBJ1-4; the D is unclear. The V end was cut by 4 bases, the J end by 6 bases, with 12 bases between. Germline CDR1 is MGHRA and CDR2 is YSYEKL. The length of the CDR3 is 14 residues. The CDR3 loop reads CASSRPGRDEKLFF. In DNA form, the CDR3 reads TGCGCCAGCAGCCGACCGGGGAGGGATGAAAAACTGTTTTTT.

This clonotype was detected only a few times. It may be a read error: a sequence one base away is much more abundant. This chain connects TRBV7-9 to TRBJ2-7; 7 positions agree with TRBD1. There are 12 residues in the CDR3. Germline V gene sequence: CDR1 SEHNR, CDR2 FQNEAQ (reference sequence). Germline trimming cut 3 bases from V and 6 bases from J; bases unmatched to any gene: 2. The CDR3 DNA follows: TGTGCCAGCAGCTTCGACAGGGCCGAGCAGTACTTC. Its protein is CASSFDRAEQYF.

CDR3 protein: CASTGTYEQYF. The CDR3 coding sequence is TGTGCCAGCACAGGGACCTACGAGCAGTACTTC. The chain links TRBV7-9 to TRBJ2-7; a possible D gene is TRBD1 (5 bases). V was clipped by 7 bases and J by 2 bases, with 6 bases between them. CDR1 is SEHNR and CDR2 is FQNEAQ in the germline V gene (reference sequence). This CDR3 is 11 amino acids long.

The chain employs TRBV28 and TRBJ2-7; D is possibly TRBD1 (6 bases). Germline CDR1 and CDR2: MDHEN and SYDVKM. Trimming left V 4 bases short and J 4 bases short, with 17 bases between. The CDR3 extends over 15 amino acids. CDR3 in amino acids: CASSSGQFNLYEQYF. CDR3 nucleotides: TGTGCCAGCAGTTCTGGACAGTTCAACCTTTACGAGCAGTACTTC.

This chain connects TRBV24-1 to TRBJ1-5; no reliable D call. The germline V gene has CDR1 KGHDR and CDR2 SFDVKD. V was clipped by 5 bases and J by 0 bases, with 16 bases between them. The CDR3 is 17 amino acids. This CDR3 is CATSALTAGYSNQPQHF. The CDR3 DNA follows: TGTGCCACCAGTGCTCTAACCGCAGGTTATAGCAATCAGCCCCAGCATTTT.

This clonotype was found many times. Here the CDR3 reads CASSVGRRRSYNSPLHF. The CDR3 bases are TGTGCCAGCAGTGTGGGGCGGAGGAGGTCCTATAATTCACCCCTCCACTTT. The J gene is TRBJ1-6, the V gene TRBV6-5; weak D call: TRBD1 (5 bases). This CDR3 is 17 amino acids long. Germline V gives CDR1 MNHEY, CDR2 SVGAGI. Trimming stripped 5 bases from V and 1 base from J, with 15 bases between.

In this sample, this clonotype turned up a few times. It may be a read error: a sequence one base away is much more abundant. The rearrangement links TRBV25-1 to TRBJ1-6, with TRBD1 matching over 7 bases. This CDR3 has 15 residues. The V gene's germline CDR1 is MGHDK and CDR2 SYGVNS. CDR3: CAGSEWGQLNSPLHF. Written as DNA, the CDR3 is TGTGCCGGCAGTGAATGGGGACAGTTGAATTCACCCCTCCACTTT.

The sample holds many counts of this clonotype. The gene calls are TRBV5-1 and TRBJ2-7; a possible D gene is TRBD1 (5 bases). Germline CDR1 SGHRS, CDR2 YFSETQ. V was cut by 2 bases and J by 2 bases, with 14 bases left in between. The CDR3 is 15 amino acids. The CDR3 coding sequence is TGCGCCAGCAGCTTAGGGCAGGGCTTCCCCTACGAGCAGTACTTC. It translates to CASSLGQGFPYEQYF.

Remarks on this clonotype: Given a much more abundant clone one base away, this may be a read error. This chain joins TRBV9 and TRBJ2-7; perhaps TRBD1 as D (5 bases). Germline V gene data show CDR1 as SGDLS and CDR2 as YYNGEE. CDR3 length equals 15 residues. The CDR3, as DNA: TGCGCCGGCAGCCAATCGGACACTGGGCACTACGAGCAGTACTTC. It codes for CAGSQSDTGHYEQYF.

The chain has TRBV9 and TRBJ2-2, with 8 bases matching TRBD1. The germline gives CDR1 SGDLS, CDR2 YYNGEE. J was trimmed by 5 bases and V by 4 bases; bases with no gene match: 7. CDR3 length: 15 amino acids. CDR3: CASSRDRTETGELFF. CDR3 coding DNA: TGTGCCAGCAGCCGGGACAGGACGGAGACCGGGGAGCTGTTTTTT.

This clonotype was detected ten times or more. V is TRBV5-1 and J is TRBJ1-2; D gene uncertain. The V gene lost 7 bases and the J gene lost 8 bases, with 9 bases spanning the gap. This CDR3 has 10 amino acids. Germline-derived CDR1 and CDR2 are SGHRS and YFSETQ. The CDR3 DNA reads TGCGCCAGCGCCGGACGAGGCTACACCTTC. Its translation: CASAGRGYTF. Using reference TRBV5-1 and TRBJ1-2 for the parts outside the CDR3, the full variable domain is KAGVTQTPRYLIKTRGQQVTLSCSPISGHRSVSWYQQTPGQGLQFLFEYFSETQRNKGNFPGRFSGRQFSNSRSEMNVSTLELGDSALYLCASAGRGYTFGSGTRLTVV.

The chain recombines TRBV29-1 with TRBJ1-2, with 11 bases aligning to TRBD1. From germline, CDR1 is SQVTM and CDR2 ANQGSEA. The CDR3 has 13 residues. Trimming cost V 7 bases and J 10 bases; bases outside gene matches: 11. CDR3 nucleotide sequence: TGCAGCGCTGCCGGACAGGGGGCGAATCTCTACACCTTC. This gives the protein CSAAGQGANLYTF.

J is TRBJ1-3 and V is TRBV7-2; D is uncertain. V was pared by 5 bases and J by 4 bases, with 9 bases between. Germline CDR1 is SGHTA and CDR2 is FQGNSA. There are 13 residues in the CDR3. The DNA of the CDR3 is TGTGCCAGCAGCCAAGCGGACGGAAACACCATATATTTT. Translated, it gives CASSQADGNTIYF.

This chain uses TRBV25-1 with TRBJ1-1; D not certain. The CDR3 runs to 13 residues. V was pared by 8 bases and J by 4 bases, with 14 bases between. Germline CDR1 MGHDK, CDR2 SYGVNS. CDR3 protein: CASGGYSGTEAFF. The CDR3 DNA is TGTGCCAGCGGCGGTTACAGCGGCACTGAAGCTTTCTTT.

The chain couples TRBV29-1 to TRBJ2-5; TRBD2 aligns across 7 bases. Trimming took 7 bases from V and 4 from J; bases not matched to a gene: 6. The CDR3 runs to 12 residues. Germline V gene lookup returns CDR1 SQVTM and CDR2 ANQGSEA. Here the CDR3 DNA reads TGCAGCGGCGGGAGTGGTAGAGAGACCCAGTACTTC. Translating it yields CSGGSGRETQYF.

This clonotype was counted between two and nine times. The genes are TRBV24-1 and TRBJ2-1, with 12 bases lining up with TRBD2. From germline, CDR1 is KGHDR and CDR2 SFDVKD. This CDR3 is built from 16 residues. With 7 bases clipped from V and 7 bases from J, the junction kept 10 bases outside the gene matches. CDR3 loop: CATSRDPTSGRNEQFF. DNA for the CDR3: TGTGCCACCAGCAGAGATCCGACTAGCGGGAGAAATGAGCAGTTCTTC.

The J gene is TRBJ2-7, the V gene TRBV5-4; D ambiguous. CDR1 is SGHNT and CDR2 is YYREEE in the germline V gene (reference sequence). This CDR3 is 10 amino acids long. Trimming removed 5 bases from V and 12 bases from J, with 12 bases in between. The chain's CDR3 is CASSLGRVYF. The CDR3 DNA reads as TGTGCCAGCAGTCTGGGAAGGGTGTACTTC.

The table lists this clonotype with many counts. V gene TRBV4-2 combines with J gene TRBJ2-6; D might be TRBD1 or TRBD2, each matching 6 bases. Germline V lookup: CDR1 LGHNA, CDR2 YNFKEQ. This CDR3 has 18 residues. V lost 0 bases, J lost 4 bases, and 16 bases lay in between. The CDR3 spells CASSQDMGGAVGANVLTF. Written as DNA, the CDR3 is TGTGCCAGCAGCCAAGATATGGGGGGCGCGGTGGGGGCCAACGTCCTGACTTTC.

This clonotype was seen once. This rearrangement joins TRBV25-1 to TRBJ2-5; 7 bases match TRBD2. This CDR3 has 17 residues. V shed 8 bases and J 3 bases; nucleotides not matched to a gene: 18. Germline V lookup: CDR1 MGHDK, CDR2 SYGVNS. The CDR3: CASSGRLADMGEETQYF. The CDR3 nucleotides read TGTGCCAGCTCGGGGAGGCTAGCGGATATGGGGGAAGAGACCCAGTACTTC.

This chain links TRBV19 with TRBJ2-7; D ambiguous. CDR3 length equals 13 residues. Germline V gene sequence: CDR1 LNHDA, CDR2 SQIVND (reference sequence). The germline V and J ends were trimmed by 3 bases and 0 bases, with 6 bases remaining between them. The CDR3 here is CASSMGHSYEQYF. The CDR3 region has the DNA TGTGCCAGTAGTATGGGCCACTCCTACGAGCAGTACTTC.

The rearrangement links TRBV2 to TRBJ1-5; D gene ambiguous. Trimming left V 3 bases short and J 6 bases short, with 15 bases between. Germline V gene sequence: CDR1 SNHLY, CDR2 FYNNEI. The length of the CDR3 is 15 residues. The CDR3, as DNA: TGTGCCAGCAGTGACGCGGTAGGGTTTGGTCAGCCCCAGCATTTT. This encodes CASSDAVGFGQPQHF.

The V gene is TRBV7-2, the J gene TRBJ1-1; 7 nucleotides agree with TRBD1. With V trimmed by 5 bases and J by 3 bases, 6 bases remained unmatched. This CDR3 has 14 amino acids. The V gene's germline CDR1 is SGHTA and CDR2 FQGNSA. CDR3 DNA sequence: TGTGCCAGCAGCCTAAAGACAGGGCACACTGAAGCTTTCTTT. It is translated as CASSLKTGHTEAFF.

Comments on this clonotype: One end of the junction is discordant with germline, which a read error may explain. V usage is TRBV7-7 and J usage is TRBJ2-5, with 9 positions matching TRBD2. Germline V CDR1 and CDR2: SSHAT, FNYEAQ (reference sequence). The CDR3 runs to 16 residues. The CDR3, as DNA: TGTGCTAGCAGCTCCGACATAGCGGGAGAGACGGAGACCCAGTACTTC. It specifies CASSSDIAGETETQYF.